Sequencing of this TCR beta chain was carried out in a study of cytomegalovirus exposure and HLA in healthy donors. Study-wide background: Approximately 170 million T cells yielded 100 million or so unique TCR beta sequences in earlier analysis. HLA-typed donors were the source of 90 million or so unique TCRs, which an early data release held.

Primers included in the PCR were 60 Vbeta and 13 Jbeta primers. Assay used: immunoSEQ multiplex PCR; TCRdb lists only in-frame clones, some missing. The profile shows approximately 150,000 clones, around 75% of them singletons. The CDR3 runs to 15 residues. Germline V gene sequence: CDR1 SGHRS, CDR2 YFSETQ. V was cut by 4 bases and J by 0 bases, with 12 bases left in between. A single count supports this clone. The material sequenced was PBMCs. This clonotype originated in a man between 18 and 35 years old in good health and CMV-seropositive. This chain uses TRBV5-1 with TRBJ2-3; tentative D call: TRBD2 (6 bases). The CDR3 sequence is CASSPPAGSTDTQYF. The CDR3 region has the DNA TGCGCCAGCAGCCCTCCAGCGGGTAGCACAGATACGCAGTATTTT. Supplemented by reference TRBV5-1 and TRBJ2-3, the full variable domain reads KAGVTQTPRYLIKTRGQQVTLSCSPISGHRSVSWYQQTPGQGLQFLFEYFSETQRNKGNFPGRFSGRQFSNSRSEMNVSTLELGDSALYLCASSPPAGSTDTQYFGPGTRLTVL.